Sequencing of this T cell receptor beta chain was carried out in a study of blood T cell repertoires in COVID-19. Overall study context: Samples of COVID-19 (acute and convalescent) were obtained from the United States, Italy and Spain. The cDNA or gDNA used as material had been derived from T cells, B-cell-depleted T cells, or PBMCs.

V was pared by 6 bases and J by 1 base, with 2 bases of the junction left unmatched. This CDR3 comprises 14 residues. CDR1 is SNHLY and CDR2 is FYNNEI in the germline V gene. Measured with immunoSEQ multiplex PCR; TCRdb has only the in-frame clones, and not every one. The table includes roughly 120,000 clones, around 90% detected once. This sequence joins TRBV2 and TRBJ2-5; TRBD2 aligns across 10 bases. The receptor was derived from a woman aged 50 to 65 with acute or convalescent COVID-19. Sequenced sample: peripheral blood. The CDR3 DNA reads as TGTGCCAGCAGCGGGACTAGCGTCCAAGAGACCCAGTACTTC. Amino acids: CASSGTSVQETQYF.